These 32 T cell receptor beta chains share one sample of origin, sequenced in a study of cytomegalovirus exposure and HLA in healthy donors (dated by TCRdb to about 2017). The library was prepared using the immunoSEQ multiplex PCR assay. For the multiplex PCR, a mixture combining 60 forward primers for TCR Vbeta segments and 13 reverse primers for TCR Jbeta segments was used. TCRdb carries this immuneACCESS record with in-frame sequences only. Its versions omit some clonotypes, under half of them owing to an unresolved V gene in the studies checked, with the rest unexplained. Here the sample has roughly 200,000 clones; around 80% occur a single time. The ten biggest clones cover 3.7% of the sample. Sequencing was carried out using PBMCs. The receptors here all came from a woman between 55 and 75 years old in good health and CMV-seropositive.

The rearrangement links TRBV4-2 to TRBJ1-4; D gene uncertain. Trimming pared 6 bases from V and 7 bases from J, leaving 12 bases between. Germline V lookup: CDR1 LGHNA, CDR2 YNFKEQ. The CDR3 length is 13 residues. Written as DNA, the CDR3 is TGTGCCAGCAGACCGGAGGGCGGTGAAAAACTGTTTTTT. Translated: CASRPEGGEKLFF.

This sequence joins TRBV6-1 and TRBJ2-6, with D perhaps TRBD1 (6 bases). Germline-derived CDR1 and CDR2 are MNHNS and SASEGT. V gave up 4 bases and J gave up 2 bases, with 12 bases separating them. The CDR3 length is 16 residues. The CDR3 coding sequence is TGTGCCAGCAGTGCACCTACAGGGACTGGGGCCAACGTCCTGACTTTC. Translated, it gives CASSAPTGTGANVLTF.

The rearrangement links TRBV4-1 to TRBJ2-3; the match to TRBD2 covers 8 bases. CDR3 size: 14 residues. In germline, CDR1 is MGHRA, CDR2 YSYEKL. V lost 4 bases, J lost 6 bases, and 6 bases stayed unmatched. CDR3 in DNA: TGCGCCAGCAGCCTCGGCGGGGGGCTTGATACGCAGTATTTT. Translated: CASSLGGGLDTQYF.

This clone was observed a few times. The chain employs TRBV9 and TRBJ2-5; TRBD2 matches 9 bases. With 4 bases clipped from V and 2 bases from J, the junction kept 9 bases outside the gene matches. The length of the CDR3 is 16 residues. Germline V gene data show CDR1 as SGDLS and CDR2 as YYNGEE. This chain's CDR3 is CASSPRVAGAQETQYF. CDR3 nucleotide sequence: TGTGCCAGCAGCCCCCGGGTAGCGGGGGCGCAAGAGACCCAGTACTTC.

The chain combines TRBV7-2 with TRBJ2-7; 8 positions agree with TRBD1. Germline CDR1 SGHTA, CDR2 FQGNSA. The CDR3 is made up of 15 amino acids. J lost 7 bases, V lost 0 bases, and 8 bases had no gene match. In nucleotides, the CDR3 is TGTGCCAGCAGCTTAGCAACAGGGGGTATTGGAGAGCAGTACTTC. Its translation: CASSLATGGIGEQYF. Looking up the rest from reference TRBV7-2 and TRBJ2-7 gives the full variable domain: GAGVSQSPSNKVTEKGKDVELRCDPISGHTALYWYRQSLGQGLEFLIYFQGNSAPDKSGLPSDRFSAERTGGSVSTLTIQRTQQEDSAVYLCASSLATGGIGEQYFGPGTRLTVT.

This clone was detected only a few times. The chain couples TRBV7-2 to TRBJ1-1; TRBD1 matches at 10 bases. J was trimmed by 0 bases and V by 5 bases; bases with no gene match: 3. This CDR3 spans 15 amino acids. Per germline, CDR1 SGHTA and CDR2 FQGNSA. The CDR3: CASSRDRGVNTEAFF. For the CDR3, the DNA is TGTGCCAGCAGCCGGGACAGGGGCGTGAACACTGAAGCTTTCTTT. The full variable domain, completed using reference TRBV7-2 and TRBJ1-1, is GAGVSQSPSNKVTEKGKDVELRCDPISGHTALYWYRQSLGQGLEFLIYFQGNSAPDKSGLPSDRFSAERTGGSVSTLTIQRTQQEDSAVYLCASSRDRGVNTEAFFGQGTRLTVV.

The V and J genes are TRBV4-3 and TRBJ2-6, with a tentative D call TRBD1 (6 bases). The CDR3 length is 18 residues. V dropped 8 bases and J dropped 0 bases, with 20 bases sitting between them. Germline V gives CDR1 LGHNA, CDR2 YSLEER. CDR3 sequence reads: CASALRDIQSSGANVLTF. DNA for the CDR3: TGCGCCAGCGCCCTCCGGGACATCCAAAGCTCTGGGGCCAACGTCCTGACTTTC.

The genes are TRBV7-2 and TRBJ2-7, with 7 bases lining up with TRBD2. The V segment lost 5 bases and the J segment 0 bases; nucleotides outside the gene matches: 7. Germline values: CDR1 SGHTA, CDR2 FQGNSA. CDR3 length: 15 residues. CDR3 protein: CASSLGSGASYEQYF. In nucleotides, the CDR3 is TGTGCCAGCAGCCTCGGCAGCGGGGCCTCCTACGAGCAGTACTTC. Variable domain in full (rest from reference TRBV7-2 and TRBJ2-7): GAGVSQSPSNKVTEKGKDVELRCDPISGHTALYWYRQSLGQGLEFLIYFQGNSAPDKSGLPSDRFSAERTGGSVSTLTIQRTQQEDSAVYLCASSLGSGASYEQYFGPGTRLTVT.

The chain links TRBV5-8 to TRBJ1-5; D might be TRBD1 (6 bases). Trimming left V 2 bases short and J 4 bases short, with 16 bases between. This CDR3 comprises 16 residues. CDR1 and CDR2 from the germline V gene are SGHTS and YDEGEE. The CDR3 protein is CASSFFAGTNNQPQHF. CDR3 nucleotide sequence: TGTGCCAGCAGCTTTTTCGCCGGGACAAATAATCAGCCCCAGCATTTT. The entire variable domain, with the rest obtained from reference TRBV5-8 and TRBJ1-5, is as follows: EAGVTQSPTHLIKTRGQQATLRCSPISGHTSVYWYQQALGLGLQFLLWYDEGEERNRGNFPPRFSGRQFPNYSSELNVNALELEDSALYLCASSFFAGTNNQPQHFGDGTRLSIL.

V usage is TRBV28 and J usage is TRBJ1-1, with D hard to call. CDR1 is MDHEN and CDR2 is SYDVKM in the germline V gene. There are 11 residues in the CDR3. V was clipped by 6 bases and J by 3 bases, with 5 bases between them. In DNA form, the CDR3 reads TGTGCCAGCAGCTCTTACACTGAAGCTTTCTTT. It encodes CASSSYTEAFF.

The chain links TRBV6-1 to TRBJ2-7; tentatively, D is TRBD2 (5 bases). Germline V gene data show CDR1 as MNHNS and CDR2 as SASEGT. This CDR3 spans 13 amino acids. V lost 1 base and J 6 bases, leaving 10 bases between the germline ends. CDR3 protein: CASSEVVRAEQYF. The DNA of the CDR3 is TGTGCCAGCAGTGAAGTTGTGAGGGCCGAGCAGTACTTC.

V is TRBV6-1 and J is TRBJ1-1, with no clear D. The CDR3 sequence is 13 residues long. Per the germline V gene, CDR1 is MNHNS and CDR2 is SASEGT. Trimming shortened V by 7 bases and J by 4 bases, and 13 bases separated the two germline ends. The CDR3 bases are TGTGCCAGCACCCCGAACACGGGCACTGAAGCTTTCTTT. It codes for CASTPNTGTEAFF.

This chain uses TRBV29-1 with TRBJ2-7; TRBD1 agrees at 11 bases. Germline V CDR1 and CDR2: SQVTM, ANQGSEA. J was trimmed by 4 bases and V by 4 bases; bases with no gene match: 6. CDR3 size: 14 residues. CDR3 coding DNA: TGCAGCGTTGCGAAGGGACAGGGGGTTTACGAGCAGTACTTC. The encoded protein is CSVAKGQGVYEQYF.

This clone has just one count. The V and J genes are TRBV5-1 and TRBJ2-3; no clear D gene. There are 13 residues in the CDR3. Per the germline V gene, CDR1 is SGHRS and CDR2 is YFSETQ. V lost 3 bases to trimming and J lost 4 bases, with 9 bases between them. Here the CDR3 DNA reads TGCGCCAGCAGCTCTAGATGGGCAGATACGCAGTATTTT. It encodes CASSSRWADTQYF.

The chain employs TRBV6-6 and TRBJ1-2, with D unclear. Germline CDR1 reads MNHNY; CDR2 reads SVGAGI (reference sequence). Trimming stripped 7 bases from V and 10 bases from J, with 22 bases between. The CDR3 is made up of 14 amino acids. The CDR3 nucleotides read TGTGCCAGCACTCACCGGGAGGCCCCAAGTTACTACACCTTC. It yields the protein CASTHREAPSYYTF.

The V and J genes are TRBV6-1 and TRBJ2-5, with D perhaps TRBD1 (6 bases). From germline, CDR1 is MNHNS and CDR2 SASEGT. The CDR3 spans 15 residues. Trimming stripped 6 bases from V and 3 bases from J, with 17 bases between. The CDR3 loop reads CASRAWDTDKETQYF. In DNA, the CDR3 is TGTGCCAGCAGGGCTTGGGACACAGACAAAGAGACCCAGTACTTC.

V is TRBV7-3 and J is TRBJ2-7, with 7 bases fitting TRBD1. J was trimmed by 2 bases and V by 5 bases; bases with no gene match: 9. The CDR3 extends over 15 amino acids. The V gene's germline CDR1 is SGHTA and CDR2 FQGTGA. Here the CDR3 reads CASSPDRVPPYEQYF. The CDR3 DNA reads as TGTGCCAGCAGCCCAGACAGGGTCCCCCCCTACGAGCAGTACTTC.

The chain carries TRBV9 and TRBJ1-2; 10 bases agree with TRBD1. CDR3 length: 15 residues. V dropped 4 bases and J dropped 7; count of bases not matched to a gene: 10. Germline CDR1 reads SGDLS; CDR2 reads YYNGEE. CDR3 loop: CASSPTPGQGFGYTF. CDR3 DNA sequence: TGTGCCAGCAGCCCCACCCCGGGACAGGGGTTTGGCTACACCTTC.

The chain carries TRBV7-9 and TRBJ2-6; 7 bases align to TRBD1. Looked up from germline, CDR1 is SEHNR and CDR2 is FQNEAQ (reference sequence). The V and J ends lost 5 bases and 1 base, in that order; junction bases with no gene match: 8. The CDR3 runs to 17 residues. The CDR3 region is CASSPWDSASGANVLTF. The DNA for the CDR3 is TGTGCCAGCAGCCCCTGGGACAGCGCTTCTGGGGCCAACGTCCTGACTTTC.

The rearrangement links TRBV5-4 to TRBJ2-5, with 8 positions matching TRBD2. The CDR3 runs 14 residues. Germline CDR1 and CDR2: SGHNT and YYREEE (reference sequence). J gave up 3 bases and V 5 bases, and 6 bases lay outside the gene matches. CDR3 in DNA: TGTGCCAGCAGGGAAGAACTAGCGGAAGAGACCCAGTACTTC. This gives the protein CASREELAEETQYF.

For this clone: This specimen includes other DNA sequences encoding the same CDR3. The CDR3 loop reads CASSPWAGGLDTQYF. CDR3 in DNA: TGTGCCAGCAGCCCCTGGGCGGGAGGGTTAGATACGCAGTATTTT. This chain links TRBV11-2 with TRBJ2-3; 9 bases are shared with TRBD2. Germline V gene sequence: CDR1 SGHAT, CDR2 FQNNGV. The length of the CDR3 is 15 residues. V shed 5 bases and J 5 bases; nucleotides not matched to a gene: 8.

The chain joins TRBV6-6 to TRBJ2-7; D not resolved. This CDR3 spans 12 amino acids. V dropped 4 bases and J dropped 6 bases, with 10 bases sitting between them. CDR1 and CDR2 (germline): MNHNY, SVGAGI (reference sequence). DNA of the CDR3: TGTGCCAGCAGTTCGTCTAGAATCGAGCAGTACTTC. Translating it yields CASSSSRIEQYF.

Note on this clone: At one boundary the junction diverges from the germline segment, which might be a read error. The V gene is TRBV9, the J gene TRBJ2-1, with D possibly TRBD2 on 7 matching bases. Looked up from germline, CDR1 is SGDLS and CDR2 is YYNGEE. This CDR3 region has 15 residues. CDR3 in amino acids: CASSVEGGVYSEQFF. For the CDR3, the DNA is TGTGCCAGCAGCGTAGAGGGGGGGGTCTACAGTGAGCAGTTCTTC.

This clone was detected only a few times. The J gene is TRBJ2-7, the V gene TRBV7-9, with 8 bases matching TRBD1. The germline V gene has CDR1 SEHNR and CDR2 FQNEAQ (reference sequence). This CDR3 is built from 11 residues. With V trimmed by 5 bases and J by 9 bases, 3 bases remained unmatched. CDR3 in amino acids: CASSPGTGQYF. For the CDR3, the DNA is TGTGCCAGCAGCCCCGGGACAGGGCAGTACTTC.

A single count supports this clone. The J gene is TRBJ2-7, the V gene TRBV7-6; 8 bases are a match to TRBD2. CDR1 and CDR2 from the germline V gene are SGHVS and FNYEAQ. The CDR3 length is 17 residues. V shed 3 bases and J 0 bases; nucleotides not matched to a gene: 10. The chain's CDR3 is CASSLIIAGSSSYEQYF. The DNA of the CDR3 is TGTGCCAGCAGCTTGATAATAGCGGGGAGTAGCTCCTACGAGCAGTACTTC.

The V gene is TRBV30, the J gene TRBJ1-2; 11 bases align to TRBD1. The CDR3 covers 14 residues. V lost 0 bases, J lost 5 bases, and 2 bases stayed unmatched. Germline V gene lookup returns CDR1 GTSNPN and CDR2 SVGIG (reference sequence). Written as DNA, the CDR3 is TGTGCCTGGAGTGTAGGACAGGGGGCGTATGGCTACACCTTC. It yields the protein CAWSVGQGAYGYTF.

This clone was detected once. The chain is built from TRBV7-2 and TRBJ2-1; TRBD2 matches at 9 bases. The germline gives CDR1 SGHTA, CDR2 FQGNSA. J was trimmed by 7 bases and V by 1 base; bases with no gene match: 11. This CDR3 contains 17 residues. The CDR3 protein is CASSLEGRGGFTNEQFF. The CDR3 DNA is TGTGCCAGCAGCTTAGAAGGGCGGGGGGGCTTCACTAATGAGCAGTTCTTC.

Comments on this clone: This sample includes further DNA sequences coding for the same CDR3. The chain combines TRBV4-3 with TRBJ1-1; D is uncertain. The CDR3 totals 15 residues. The V end was cut by 0 bases, the J end by 1 base, with 9 bases between. CDR1 and CDR2 (germline): LGHNA, YSLEER. CDR3: CASSQDYSGNTEAFF. The CDR3 DNA is TGCGCCAGCAGCCAAGATTACTCAGGGAACACTGAAGCTTTCTTT.

Only a few counts were recorded for this clone. V is TRBV29-1 and J is TRBJ2-3; 9 positions match TRBD1. From germline, CDR1 is SQVTM and CDR2 ANQGSEA. The CDR3 is 15 residues long. The V gene end was trimmed by 2 bases and the J gene end by 4 bases; junction bases not matched to a gene: 7. The CDR3 DNA is TGCAGCGTTGAATCGGGACAGGGAATAGCAGATACGCAGTATTTT. Translated, it gives CSVESGQGIADTQYF.

V gene TRBV18 combines with J gene TRBJ2-7, with 9 positions matching TRBD1. There are 16 residues in the CDR3. Looked up from germline, CDR1 is KGHSH and CDR2 is LQKENI. V shed 3 bases, J shed 5 bases, and the junction held 11 bases outside the gene matches. CDR3 sequence reads: CASSPNLGRTGDEQYF. Here the CDR3 DNA reads TGTGCCAGCTCACCTAACCTTGGACGGACAGGGGACGAGCAGTACTTC.

The chain combines TRBV7-2 with TRBJ2-5; a weak D match, TRBD1 (5 bases). V was cut by 5 bases and J by 2 bases, with 12 bases left in between. CDR1 is SGHTA, CDR2 FQGNSA, per germline. CDR3 length: 14 residues. The DNA for the CDR3 is TGTGCCAGCAGCCTAGGCAGGGTTCAAGAGACCCAGTACTTC. It is translated as CASSLGRVQETQYF.

The gene calls are TRBV21-1 and TRBJ2-7; the table's TRBD1 call for D was not verified on the DNA. TRBV21-1 is annotated as a pseudogene. There are 12 residues in the CDR3. The CDR3 region has the DNA TGTGCCAGCAGAGAGACAGGTCTCGAGCAGTACTTC. Its protein is CASRETGLEQYF.